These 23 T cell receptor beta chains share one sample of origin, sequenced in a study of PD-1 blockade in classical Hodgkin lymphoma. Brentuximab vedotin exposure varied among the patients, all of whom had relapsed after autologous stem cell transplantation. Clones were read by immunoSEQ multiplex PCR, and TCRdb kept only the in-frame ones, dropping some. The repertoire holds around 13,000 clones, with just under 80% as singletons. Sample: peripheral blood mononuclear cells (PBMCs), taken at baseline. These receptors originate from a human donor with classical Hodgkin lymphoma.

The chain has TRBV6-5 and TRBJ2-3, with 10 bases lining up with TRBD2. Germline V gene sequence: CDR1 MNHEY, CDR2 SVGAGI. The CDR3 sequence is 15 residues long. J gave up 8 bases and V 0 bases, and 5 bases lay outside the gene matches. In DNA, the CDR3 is TGTGCCAGCAGTTACTCGAGGCTAGCGGGGGCTACGCAGTATTTT. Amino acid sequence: CASSYSRLAGATQYF.

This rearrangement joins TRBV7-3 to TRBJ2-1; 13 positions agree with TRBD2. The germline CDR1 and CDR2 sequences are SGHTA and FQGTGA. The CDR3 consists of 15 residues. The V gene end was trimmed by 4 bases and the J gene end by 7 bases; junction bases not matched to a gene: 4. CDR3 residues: CASSSGLAGANEQFF. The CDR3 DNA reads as TGTGCCAGCAGCTCTGGACTAGCGGGGGCGAATGAGCAGTTCTTC.

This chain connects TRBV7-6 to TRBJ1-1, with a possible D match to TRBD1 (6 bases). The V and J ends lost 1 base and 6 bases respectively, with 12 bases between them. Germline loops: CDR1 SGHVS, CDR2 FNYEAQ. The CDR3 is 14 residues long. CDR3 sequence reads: CASSLEQGKAEAFF. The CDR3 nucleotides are TGTGCCAGCAGCTTAGAGCAGGGGAAGGCTGAAGCTTTCTTT.

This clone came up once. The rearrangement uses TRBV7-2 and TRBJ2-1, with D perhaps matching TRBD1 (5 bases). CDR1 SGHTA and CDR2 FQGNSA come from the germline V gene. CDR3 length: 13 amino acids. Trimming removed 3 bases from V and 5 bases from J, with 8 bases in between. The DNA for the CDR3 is TGTGCCAGCAGCTTTTACAGGAACAATGAGCAGTTCTTC. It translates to CASSFYRNNEQFF. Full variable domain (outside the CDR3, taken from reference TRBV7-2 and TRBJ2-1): GAGVSQSPSNKVTEKGKDVELRCDPISGHTALYWYRQSLGQGLEFLIYFQGNSAPDKSGLPSDRFSAERTGGSVSTLTIQRTQQEDSAVYLCASSFYRNNEQFFGPGTRLTVL.

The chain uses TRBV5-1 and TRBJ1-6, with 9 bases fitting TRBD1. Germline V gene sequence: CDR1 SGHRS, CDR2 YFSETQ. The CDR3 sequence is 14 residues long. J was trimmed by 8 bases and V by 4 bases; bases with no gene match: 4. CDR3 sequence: CASSARDRDSPLHF. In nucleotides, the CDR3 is TGCGCCAGCAGCGCACGGGACAGGGATTCACCCCTCCACTTT.

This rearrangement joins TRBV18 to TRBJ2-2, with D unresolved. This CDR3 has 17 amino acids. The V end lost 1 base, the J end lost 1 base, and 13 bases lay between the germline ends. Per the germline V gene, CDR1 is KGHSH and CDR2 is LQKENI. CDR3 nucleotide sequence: TGTGCCAGCTCACCACGGTCTCTAAGTGGGAACACCGGGGAGCTGTTTTTT. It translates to CASSPRSLSGNTGELFF.

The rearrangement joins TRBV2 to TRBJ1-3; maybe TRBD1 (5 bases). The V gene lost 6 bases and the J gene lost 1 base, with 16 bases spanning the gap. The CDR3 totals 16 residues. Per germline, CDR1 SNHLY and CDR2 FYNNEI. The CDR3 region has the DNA TGTGCCAGCAGGAGACAGACAAATCATTCTGGAAACACCATATATTTT. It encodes CASRRQTNHSGNTIYF.

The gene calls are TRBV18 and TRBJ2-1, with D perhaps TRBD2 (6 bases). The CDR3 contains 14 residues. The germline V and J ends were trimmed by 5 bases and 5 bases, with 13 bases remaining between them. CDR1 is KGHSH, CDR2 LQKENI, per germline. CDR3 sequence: CASSEGLQNNEQFF. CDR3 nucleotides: TGTGCCAGCTCAGAGGGACTCCAGAACAATGAGCAGTTCTTC.

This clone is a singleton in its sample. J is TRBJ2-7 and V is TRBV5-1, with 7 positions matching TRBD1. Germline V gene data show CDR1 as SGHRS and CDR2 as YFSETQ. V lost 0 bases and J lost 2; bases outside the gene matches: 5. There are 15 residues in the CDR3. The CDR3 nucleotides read TGCGCCAGCAGCTTGGTAGGGGACAGCACCTACGAGCAGTACTTC. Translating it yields CASSLVGDSTYEQYF.

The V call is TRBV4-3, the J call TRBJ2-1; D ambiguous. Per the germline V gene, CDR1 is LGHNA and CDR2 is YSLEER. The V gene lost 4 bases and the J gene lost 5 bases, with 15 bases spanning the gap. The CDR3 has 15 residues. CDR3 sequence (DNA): TGCGCCAGCAGCCTTTCTTGGCACAGCAACAATGAGCAGTTCTTC. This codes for CASSLSWHSNNEQFF.

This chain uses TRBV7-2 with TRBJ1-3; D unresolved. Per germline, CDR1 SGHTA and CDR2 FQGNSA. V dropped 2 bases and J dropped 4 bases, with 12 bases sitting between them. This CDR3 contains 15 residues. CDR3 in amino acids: CASSLRRASGNTIYF. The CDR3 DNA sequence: TGTGCCAGCAGCTTAAGACGGGCTTCCGGAAACACCATATATTTT.

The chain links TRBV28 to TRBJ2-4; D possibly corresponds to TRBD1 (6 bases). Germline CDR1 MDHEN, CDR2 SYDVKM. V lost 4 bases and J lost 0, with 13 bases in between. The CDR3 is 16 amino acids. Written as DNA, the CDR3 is TGTGCCAGCAGTTCAGGACAGACTCTAGCCAAAAACATTCAGTACTTC. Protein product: CASSSGQTLAKNIQYF.

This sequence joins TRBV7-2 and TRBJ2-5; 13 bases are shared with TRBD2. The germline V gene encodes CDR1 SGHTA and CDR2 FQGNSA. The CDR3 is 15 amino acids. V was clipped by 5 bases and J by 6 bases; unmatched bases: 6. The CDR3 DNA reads TGTGCCAGCAGCGCCAGGACTAGCGGGGGCAAGACCCAGTACTTC. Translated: CASSARTSGGKTQYF. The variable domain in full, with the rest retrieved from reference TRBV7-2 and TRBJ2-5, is GAGVSQSPSNKVTEKGKDVELRCDPISGHTALYWYRQSLGQGLEFLIYFQGNSAPDKSGLPSDRFSAERTGGSVSTLTIQRTQQEDSAVYLCASSARTSGGKTQYFGPGTRLLVL.

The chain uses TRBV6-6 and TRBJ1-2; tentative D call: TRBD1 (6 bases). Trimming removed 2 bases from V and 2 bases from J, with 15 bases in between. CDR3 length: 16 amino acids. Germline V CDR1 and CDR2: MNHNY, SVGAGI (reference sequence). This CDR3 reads CASSYEFAQGNYGYTF. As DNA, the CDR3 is TGTGCCAGCAGTTACGAATTCGCACAGGGCAACTATGGCTACACCTTC.

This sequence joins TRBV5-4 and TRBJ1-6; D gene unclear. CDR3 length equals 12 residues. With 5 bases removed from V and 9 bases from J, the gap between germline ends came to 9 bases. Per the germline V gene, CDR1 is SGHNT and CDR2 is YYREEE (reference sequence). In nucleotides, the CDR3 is TGTGCCAGCAGTCAGGATATTTCACCCCTCCACTTT. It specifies CASSQDISPLHF.

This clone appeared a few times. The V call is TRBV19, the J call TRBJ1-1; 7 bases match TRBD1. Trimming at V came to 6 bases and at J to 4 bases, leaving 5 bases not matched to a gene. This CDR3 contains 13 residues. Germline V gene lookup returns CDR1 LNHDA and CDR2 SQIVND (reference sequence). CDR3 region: CASRPQGGTEAFF. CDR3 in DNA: TGTGCCAGTAGGCCCCAGGGGGGCACTGAAGCTTTCTTT.

The CDR3 is CASSLEPMNTEAFF. The CDR3 DNA sequence: TGTGCCAGCAGCTTGGAACCCATGAACACTGAAGCTTTCTTT. The chain combines TRBV5-5 with TRBJ1-1; unclear D gene. Germline V gene sequence: CDR1 SGHKS, CDR2 YYEKEE (reference sequence). The CDR3 runs to 14 residues. Trimming removed 0 bases at V and 0 bases at J, with 6 bases between.

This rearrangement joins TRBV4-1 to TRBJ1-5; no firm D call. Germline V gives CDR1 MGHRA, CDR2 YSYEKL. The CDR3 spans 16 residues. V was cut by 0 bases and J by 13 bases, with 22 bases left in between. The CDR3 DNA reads TGCGCCAGCAGCCAAGATCCGGTACCCTTCCGGATCAAGCAGCATTTT. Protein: CASSQDPVPFRIKQHF.

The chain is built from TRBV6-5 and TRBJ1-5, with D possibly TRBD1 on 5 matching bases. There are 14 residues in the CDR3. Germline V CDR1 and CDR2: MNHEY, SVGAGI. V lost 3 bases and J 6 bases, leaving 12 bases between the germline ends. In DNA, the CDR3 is TGTGCCAGCAGTTATTTGGACACCGGTCAGCCCCAGCATTTT. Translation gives CASSYLDTGQPQHF.

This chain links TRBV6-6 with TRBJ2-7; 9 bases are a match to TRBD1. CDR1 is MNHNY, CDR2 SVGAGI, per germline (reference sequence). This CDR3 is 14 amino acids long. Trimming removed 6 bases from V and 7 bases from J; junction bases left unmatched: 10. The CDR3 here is CASREDRGLFEQYF. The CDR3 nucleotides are TGTGCCAGCAGAGAGGACAGGGGCCTCTTTGAGCAGTACTTC.

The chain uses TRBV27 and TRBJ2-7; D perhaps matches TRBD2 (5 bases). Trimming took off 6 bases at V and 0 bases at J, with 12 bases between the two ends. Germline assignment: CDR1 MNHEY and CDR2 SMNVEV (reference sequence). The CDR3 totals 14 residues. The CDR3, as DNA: TGTGCCAGCAGCCAACTAGGCTACTCCTACGAGCAGTACTTC. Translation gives CASSQLGYSYEQYF.

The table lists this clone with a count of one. The CDR3 protein is CASSPRGRTEAFF. CDR3 coding DNA: TGTGCCAGCTCACCGCGGGGTAGGACTGAAGCTTTCTTT. V is TRBV18 and J is TRBJ1-1, with D hard to call. Trimming took off 3 bases at V and 5 bases at J, with 10 bases between the two ends. The length of the CDR3 is 13 residues. Germline V lookup: CDR1 KGHSH, CDR2 LQKENI.

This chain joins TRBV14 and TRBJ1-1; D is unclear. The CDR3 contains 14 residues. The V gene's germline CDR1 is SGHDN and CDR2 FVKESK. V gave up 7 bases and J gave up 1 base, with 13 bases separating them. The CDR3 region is CASKSDGRNTEAFF. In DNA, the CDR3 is TGTGCCAGCAAATCGGATGGGCGGAACACTGAAGCTTTCTTT.